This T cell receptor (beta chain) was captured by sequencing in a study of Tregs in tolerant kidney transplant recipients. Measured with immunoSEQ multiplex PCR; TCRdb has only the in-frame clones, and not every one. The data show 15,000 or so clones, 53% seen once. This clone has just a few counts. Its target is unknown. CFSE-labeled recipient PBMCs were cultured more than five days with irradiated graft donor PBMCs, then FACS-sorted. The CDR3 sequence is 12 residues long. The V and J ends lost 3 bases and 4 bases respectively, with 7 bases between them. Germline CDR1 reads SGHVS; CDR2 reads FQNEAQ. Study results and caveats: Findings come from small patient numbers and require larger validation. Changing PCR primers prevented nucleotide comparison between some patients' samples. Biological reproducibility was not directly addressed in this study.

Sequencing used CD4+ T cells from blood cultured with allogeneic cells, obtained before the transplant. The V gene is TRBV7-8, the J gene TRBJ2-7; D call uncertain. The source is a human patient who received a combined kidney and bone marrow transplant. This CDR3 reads CASSLSGYEQYF. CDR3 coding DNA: TGTGCCAGCAGCTTGTCCGGTTACGAGCAGTACTTC.